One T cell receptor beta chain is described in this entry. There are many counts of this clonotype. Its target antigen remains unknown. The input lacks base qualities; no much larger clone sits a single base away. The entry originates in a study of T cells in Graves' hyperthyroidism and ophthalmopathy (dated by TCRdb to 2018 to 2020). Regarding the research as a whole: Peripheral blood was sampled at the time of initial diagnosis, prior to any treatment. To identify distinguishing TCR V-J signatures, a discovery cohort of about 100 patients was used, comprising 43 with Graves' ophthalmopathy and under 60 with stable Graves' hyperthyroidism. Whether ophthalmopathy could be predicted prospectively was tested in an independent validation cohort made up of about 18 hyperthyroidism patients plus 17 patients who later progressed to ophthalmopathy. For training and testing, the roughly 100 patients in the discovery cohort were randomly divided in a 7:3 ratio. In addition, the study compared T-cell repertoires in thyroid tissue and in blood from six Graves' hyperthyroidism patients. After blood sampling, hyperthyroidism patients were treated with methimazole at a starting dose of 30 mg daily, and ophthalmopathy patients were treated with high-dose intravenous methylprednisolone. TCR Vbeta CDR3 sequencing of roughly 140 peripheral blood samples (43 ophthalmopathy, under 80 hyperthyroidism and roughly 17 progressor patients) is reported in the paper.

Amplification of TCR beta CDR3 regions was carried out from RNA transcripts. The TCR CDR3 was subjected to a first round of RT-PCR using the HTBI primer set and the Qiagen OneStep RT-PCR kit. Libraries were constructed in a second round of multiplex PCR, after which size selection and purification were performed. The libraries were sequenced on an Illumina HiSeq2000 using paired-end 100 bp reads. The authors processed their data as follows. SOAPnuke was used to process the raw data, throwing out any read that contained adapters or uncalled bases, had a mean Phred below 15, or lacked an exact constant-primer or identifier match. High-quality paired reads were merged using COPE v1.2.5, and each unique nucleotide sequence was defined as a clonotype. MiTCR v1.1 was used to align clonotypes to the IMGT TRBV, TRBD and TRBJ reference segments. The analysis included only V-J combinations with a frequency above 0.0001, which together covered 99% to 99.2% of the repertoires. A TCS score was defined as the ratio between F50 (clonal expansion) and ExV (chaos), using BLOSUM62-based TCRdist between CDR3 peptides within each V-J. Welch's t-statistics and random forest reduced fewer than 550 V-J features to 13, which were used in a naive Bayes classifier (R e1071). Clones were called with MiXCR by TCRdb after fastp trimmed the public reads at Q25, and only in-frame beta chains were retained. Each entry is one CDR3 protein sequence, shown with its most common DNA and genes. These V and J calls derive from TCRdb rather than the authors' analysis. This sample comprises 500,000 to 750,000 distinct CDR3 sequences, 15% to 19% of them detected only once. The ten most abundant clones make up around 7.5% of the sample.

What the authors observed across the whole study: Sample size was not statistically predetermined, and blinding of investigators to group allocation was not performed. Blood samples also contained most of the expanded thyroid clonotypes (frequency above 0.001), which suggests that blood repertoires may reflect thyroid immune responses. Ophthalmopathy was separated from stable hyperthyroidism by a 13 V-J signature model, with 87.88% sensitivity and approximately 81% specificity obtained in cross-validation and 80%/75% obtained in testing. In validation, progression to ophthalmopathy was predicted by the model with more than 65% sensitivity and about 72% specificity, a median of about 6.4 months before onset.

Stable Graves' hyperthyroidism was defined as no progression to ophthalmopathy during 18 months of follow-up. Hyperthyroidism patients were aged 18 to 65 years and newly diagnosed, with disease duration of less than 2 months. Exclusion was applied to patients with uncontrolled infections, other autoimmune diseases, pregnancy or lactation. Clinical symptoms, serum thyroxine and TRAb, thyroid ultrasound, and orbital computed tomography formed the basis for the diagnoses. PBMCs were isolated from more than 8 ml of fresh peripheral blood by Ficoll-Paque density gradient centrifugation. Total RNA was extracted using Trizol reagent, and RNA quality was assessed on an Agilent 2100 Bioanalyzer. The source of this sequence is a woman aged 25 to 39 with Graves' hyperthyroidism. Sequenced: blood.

In nucleotides, the sequence is TGTGCCAGCTCACCTTCCTTCGAACCTAACTATGGCTACACCTTC. This is translated as CASSPSFEPNYGYTF. The rearranged segments are TRBV18 and TRBJ1-2; there is no confident call for the D gene. Including cysteine and phenylalanine, the CDR3 has 15 amino acids. Only the CDR3 DNA stays, 45 bases, in frame from base 1. CDR1 and CDR2 are drawn from the germline V gene: KGHSH, LQKENI. V loses 3 bases, J loses 0 bases, and the germline ends lie 11 bases apart.